Listed here are 4 T cell receptor beta chains from one sample, sequenced in a study of T-cell reconstitution after alpha-beta-depleted transplantation in children (dated by TCRdb to 2016 to 2017). Explained via the paper, the treatment or condition label denotes: allogeneic hematopoietic cell transplantation with graft depleted of TCRalphabeta T cells and CD19 B cells. The library was obtained by PCR. Sequencing was performed on an Illumina HiSeq 2500. Molecular barcoding was employed in the preparation of TCR libraries, with unique molecular identifiers being used to normalize TCRbeta repertoire quantification. TCRdb reprocessing: public reads trimmed at Q25 with fastp, clones called with MiXCR, in-frame beta chains kept. CDR3 protein sequences are deduplicated, and each keeps its most common genes and DNA. The sample yields 80,000 to 100,000 distinct CDR3 sequences; roughly a quarter were counted once. In total, the top ten clones hold roughly 23% of the sample.

The material sequenced was PBMCs, taken before TCRalphabeta/CD19-depleted stem cell transplant. All receptors come from a boy younger than 10 with acute lymphoblastic leukemia, due to receive a stem cell transplant.

V and J are TRBV11-2 and TRBJ2-2; tentatively, D is TRBD1 (5 bases). V gave up 5 bases and J gave up 6 bases, with 13 bases separating them. Germline CDR1 and CDR2: SGHAT and FQNNGV. The CDR3 is made up of 14 amino acids. CDR3 protein: CASSPMGPAGELFF. CDR3 DNA sequence: TGTGCCAGCAGCCCTATGGGGCCGGCCGGGGAGCTGTTTTTT.

This clonotype was detected a few times. The gene calls are TRBV11-2 and TRBJ2-1; D could derive from TRBD1 or TRBD2 (6 bases each). Germline CDR1 is SGHAT and CDR2 is FQNNGV. Trimming cost V 7 bases and J 4 bases, with 17 bases left between them. CDR3 length: 15 amino acids. CDR3 nucleotide sequence: TGTGCCAGCATCAATGGGGGCGGAGGGTACAATGAGCAGTTCTTC. This sequence encodes CASINGGGGYNEQFF. The full variable domain, its missing parts supplied by reference TRBV11-2 and TRBJ2-1, is EAGVAQSPRYKIIEKRQSVAFWCNPISGHATLYWYQQILGQGPKLLIQFQNNGVVDDSQLPKDRFSAERLKGVDSTLKIQPAKLEDSAVYLCASINGGGGYNEQFFGPGTRLTVL.

This clonotype was seen many times. The CDR3 region is CASSPPDPKLPKYF. The CDR3 nucleotides are TGTGCCAGCTCACCACCGGATCCTAAGTTACCTAAGTACTTC. The chain employs TRBV18 and TRBJ2-7; D gene uncertain. Trimming took 0 bases from V and 11 from J, leaving 17 bases between them. This CDR3 comprises 14 residues. Germline CDR1 is KGHSH and CDR2 is LQKENI.

The V call is TRBV12-5, the J call TRBJ2-1; possibly TRBD2 for D (6 bases). Trimming took off 6 bases at V and 9 bases at J, with 18 bases between the two ends. In germline, CDR1 is LGHNT, CDR2 FRNRAP. This CDR3 spans 14 amino acids. The CDR3 spells CASGLPAEGSEQFF. DNA for the CDR3: TGTGCTAGTGGGCTCCCAGCGGAGGGTAGTGAGCAGTTCTTC.